This T cell receptor beta chain emerged from a study of blood T cell repertoires in COVID-19. Source study methods: Amplifying reference gene primers gave estimates of nucleated cell counts. Assay used: immunoSEQ multiplex PCR; TCRdb lists only in-frame clones, some missing. The D gene and trimming were derived from the DNA, and the V and J assignments and clone size from that table. The repertoire holds about 120,000 clones, with roughly nine tenths as singletons. The clonotype was recovered from a man in his fifties or sixties with COVID-19, enrolled during active disease. Sequenced material: peripheral blood.

Here the CDR3 reads CASLATGDSPEQFF. DNA for the CDR3: TGCGCCAGCCTCGCCACGGGAGACTCACCTGAGCAGTTCTTC. The rearrangement links TRBV5-1 to TRBJ2-1; the D gene is possibly TRBD2 (6 bases). V lost 7 bases, J lost 9 bases, and 20 bases lay in between. The CDR3 is made up of 14 amino acids. Germline CDR1 SGHRS, CDR2 YFSETQ. The variable domain in full, with the rest retrieved from reference TRBV5-1 and TRBJ2-1, is KAGVTQTPRYLIKTRGQQVTLSCSPISGHRSVSWYQQTPGQGLQFLFEYFSETQRNKGNFPGRFSGRQFSNSRSEMNVSTLELGDSALYLCASLATGDSPEQFFGPGTRLTVL.